The clone carrying this T cell receptor beta chain was observed a few times. The antigen is not known. This entry comes from a study of a mutant IDH1 vaccine in newly diagnosed glioma. Study-wide context: Vaccination was launched 4-6 weeks after radiotherapy alone, or with temozolomide cycles.

V lost 2 bases, J lost 5 bases, and 13 bases lay in between. Germline CDR1 is MNHEY and CDR2 is SVGAGI. This CDR3 is 14 amino acids long. Clones were sequenced by immunoSEQ multiplex PCR, and TCRdb holds only the in-frame ones, with some missing. The sample includes about 32,000 clones, roughly three quarters of them seen just once. Regarding time point: week 35, safety follow-up. Doses consisted of 300 ug of mutant IDH1 20-mer peptide each, paired with topical imiquimod. J is TRBJ2-7 and V is TRBV6-5; perhaps TRBD1 as D (6 bases). The TCR comes from a woman aged 35 to 49 with glioma. The sample was PBMCs, taken from a glioma patient whose treatment included an IDH1 peptide vaccine. In DNA, the CDR3 is TGTGCCAGCAGTTACAGAACAGGGTTCGACGAGCAGTACTTC. Amino acid sequence: CASSYRTGFDEQYF.